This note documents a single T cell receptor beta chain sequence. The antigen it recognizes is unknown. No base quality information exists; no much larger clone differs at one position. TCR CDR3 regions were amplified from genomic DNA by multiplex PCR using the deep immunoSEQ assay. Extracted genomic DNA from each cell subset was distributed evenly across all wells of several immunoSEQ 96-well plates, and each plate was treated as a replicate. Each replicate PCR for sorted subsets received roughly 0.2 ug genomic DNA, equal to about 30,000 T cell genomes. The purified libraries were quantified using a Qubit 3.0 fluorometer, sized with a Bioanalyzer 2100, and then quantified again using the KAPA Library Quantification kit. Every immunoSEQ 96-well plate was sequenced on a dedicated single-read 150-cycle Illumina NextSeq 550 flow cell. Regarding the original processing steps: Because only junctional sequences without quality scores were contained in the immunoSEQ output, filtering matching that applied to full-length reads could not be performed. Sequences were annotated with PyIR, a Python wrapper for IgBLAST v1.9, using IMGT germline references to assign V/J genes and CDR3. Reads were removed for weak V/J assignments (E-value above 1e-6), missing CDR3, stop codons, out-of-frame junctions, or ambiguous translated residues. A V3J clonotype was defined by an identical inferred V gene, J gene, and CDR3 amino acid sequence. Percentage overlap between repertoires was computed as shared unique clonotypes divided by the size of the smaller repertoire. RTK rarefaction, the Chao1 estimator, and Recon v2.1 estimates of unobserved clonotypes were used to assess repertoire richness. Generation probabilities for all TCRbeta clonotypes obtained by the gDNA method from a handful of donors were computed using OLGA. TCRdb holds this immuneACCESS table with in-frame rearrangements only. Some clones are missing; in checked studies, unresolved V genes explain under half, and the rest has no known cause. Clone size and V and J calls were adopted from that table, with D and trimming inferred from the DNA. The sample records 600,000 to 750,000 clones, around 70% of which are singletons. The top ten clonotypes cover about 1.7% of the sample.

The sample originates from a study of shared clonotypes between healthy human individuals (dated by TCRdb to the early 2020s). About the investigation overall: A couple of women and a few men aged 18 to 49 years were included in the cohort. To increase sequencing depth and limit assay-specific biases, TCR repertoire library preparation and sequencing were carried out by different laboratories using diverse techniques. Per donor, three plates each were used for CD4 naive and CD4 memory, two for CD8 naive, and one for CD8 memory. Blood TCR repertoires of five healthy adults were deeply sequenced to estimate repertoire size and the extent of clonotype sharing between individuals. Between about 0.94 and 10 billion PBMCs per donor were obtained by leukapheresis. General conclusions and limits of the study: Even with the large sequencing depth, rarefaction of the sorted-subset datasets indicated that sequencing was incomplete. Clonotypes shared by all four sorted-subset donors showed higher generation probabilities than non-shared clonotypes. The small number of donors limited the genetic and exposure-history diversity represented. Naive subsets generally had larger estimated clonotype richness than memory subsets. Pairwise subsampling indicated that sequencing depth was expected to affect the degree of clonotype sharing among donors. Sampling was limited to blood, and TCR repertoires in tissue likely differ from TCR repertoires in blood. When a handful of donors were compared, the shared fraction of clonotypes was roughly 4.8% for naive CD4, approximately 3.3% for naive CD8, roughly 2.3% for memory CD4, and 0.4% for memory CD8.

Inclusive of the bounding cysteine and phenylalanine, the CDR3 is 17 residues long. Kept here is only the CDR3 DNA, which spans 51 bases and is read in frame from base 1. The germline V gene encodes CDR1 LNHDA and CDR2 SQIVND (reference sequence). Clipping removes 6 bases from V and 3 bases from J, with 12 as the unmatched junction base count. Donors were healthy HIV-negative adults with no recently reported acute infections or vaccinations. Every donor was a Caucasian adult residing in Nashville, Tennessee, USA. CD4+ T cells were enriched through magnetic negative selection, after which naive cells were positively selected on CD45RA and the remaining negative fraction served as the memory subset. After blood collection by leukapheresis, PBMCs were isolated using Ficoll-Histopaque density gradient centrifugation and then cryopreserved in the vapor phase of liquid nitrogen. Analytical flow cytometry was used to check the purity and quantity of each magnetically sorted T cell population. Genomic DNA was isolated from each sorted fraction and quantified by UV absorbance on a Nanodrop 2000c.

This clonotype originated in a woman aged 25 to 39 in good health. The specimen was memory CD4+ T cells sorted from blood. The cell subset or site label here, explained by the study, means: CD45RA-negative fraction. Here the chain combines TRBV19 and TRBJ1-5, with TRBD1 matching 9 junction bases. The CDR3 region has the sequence CASSRRTGDNVNQPQHF. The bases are TGTGCCAGTAGCCGACGGACAGGGGATAATGTCAATCAGCCCCAGCATTTT.